One sample yielded the 4 T cell receptor beta chains listed below, sequenced in a study of early T cells in non-severe SARS-CoV-2 infection. TCRdb fed the 5' RACE reads into MiXCR, producing one record per CDR3 protein. The data hold about 42,000 distinct CDR3 sequences, with about 6% observed a single time. The sample consisted of whole blood, taken at baseline. These receptors all stem from an adult who was a healthcare worker with PCR-confirmed SARS-CoV-2 infection or an uninfected control (not recorded which).

This chain connects TRBV7-9 to TRBJ1-1; D possibly corresponds to TRBD1 (5 bases). The length of the CDR3 is 12 residues. V was shortened by 2 bases and J by 11 bases, with 12 bases between the two germline ends. Germline V lookup: CDR1 SEHNR, CDR2 FQNEAQ (reference sequence). CDR3 region: CASSLPGGEAFF. The CDR3 nucleotides are TGTGCCAGCAGCTTACCTGGGGGAGAGGCTTTCTTT.

This clonotype was detected many times. This chain connects TRBV7-8 to TRBJ1-5; D not certain. Trimming left V 2 bases short and J 0 bases short, with 8 bases between. This CDR3 is built from 15 residues. In germline, CDR1 is SGHVS, CDR2 FQNEAQ. The CDR3 sequence is CASSLSVYSNQPQHF. The CDR3 DNA follows: TGTGCCAGCAGCTTATCCGTATATAGCAATCAGCCCCAGCATTTT.

This clonotype was counted at least ten times. The rearrangement links TRBV5-1 to TRBJ1-1; D gene uncertain. Between the trimmed V and J ends, which lost 0 bases and 1 base, there was a span of 10 bases. The CDR3 consists of 15 residues. Germline CDR1 is SGHRS and CDR2 is YFSETQ. CDR3 protein: CASSLGVGTNTEAFF. The DNA of the CDR3 is TGCGCCAGCAGCTTGGGGGTAGGTACGAACACTGAAGCTTTCTTT.

This clonotype was found a few times. The V gene is TRBV7-9, the J gene TRBJ1-2; weak D call: TRBD1 (6 bases). V lost 0 bases and J 5 bases, leaving 13 bases between the germline ends. Looked up from germline, CDR1 is SEHNR and CDR2 is FQNEAQ (reference sequence). CDR3 size: 15 residues. The CDR3 DNA reads TGTGCCAGCAGCTTAGCGCGGGACACCAATTATGGCTACACCTTC. Its translation is CASSLARDTNYGYTF.